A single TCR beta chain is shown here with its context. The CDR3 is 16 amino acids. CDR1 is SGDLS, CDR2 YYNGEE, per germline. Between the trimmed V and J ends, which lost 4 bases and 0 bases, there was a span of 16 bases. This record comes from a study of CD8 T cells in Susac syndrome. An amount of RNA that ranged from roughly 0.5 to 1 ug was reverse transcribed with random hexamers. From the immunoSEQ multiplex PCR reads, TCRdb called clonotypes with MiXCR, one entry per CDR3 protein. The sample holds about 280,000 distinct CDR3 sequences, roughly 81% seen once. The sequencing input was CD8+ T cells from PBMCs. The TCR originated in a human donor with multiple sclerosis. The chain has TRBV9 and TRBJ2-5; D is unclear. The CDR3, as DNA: TGTGCCAGCAGCTCCATGGACGGGCCGAACCAAGAGACCCAGTACTTC. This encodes CASSSMDGPNQETQYF. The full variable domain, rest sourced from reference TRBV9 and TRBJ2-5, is DSGVTQTPKHLITATGQRVTLRCSPRSGDLSVYWYQQSLDQGLQFLIQYYNGEERAKGNILERFSAQQFPDLHSELNLSSLELGDSALYFCASSSMDGPNQETQYFGPGTRLLVL.